This T cell receptor (beta chain) was recovered during a study of T cell responses to AZD1222 COVID-19 vaccine. Overall study: Analysis merged second doses at about 4 or about 12 weeks. Whole-study results and caveats: Spike-specific TCR breadth and depth rose after two AZD1222 doses. Reportedly, close to half of spike-specific TCRs are directed against unmutated variant regions.

Assay used: immunoSEQ multiplex PCR; TCRdb lists only in-frame clones, some missing. The sample consists of over 85,000 clones, roughly 80% of them appearing once. The CDR3 sequence is 16 residues long. CDR1 and CDR2 from the germline V gene are SGHVS and FNYEAQ. Trimming cost V 5 bases and J 7 bases; bases outside gene matches: 13. As concerns this clone: Its antigen is currently unknown.

The gene calls are TRBV7-6 and TRBJ1-2; 10 nucleotides match TRBD1. Sample: peripheral blood, taken on day 0 of AZD1222 vaccination. The clonotype originates from an adult in good health. CDR3 in DNA: TGTGCCAGCAGCCCCCGACCGGGACAGGGGAGTGGTGGCTACACCTTC. As protein: CASSPRPGQGSGGYTF.